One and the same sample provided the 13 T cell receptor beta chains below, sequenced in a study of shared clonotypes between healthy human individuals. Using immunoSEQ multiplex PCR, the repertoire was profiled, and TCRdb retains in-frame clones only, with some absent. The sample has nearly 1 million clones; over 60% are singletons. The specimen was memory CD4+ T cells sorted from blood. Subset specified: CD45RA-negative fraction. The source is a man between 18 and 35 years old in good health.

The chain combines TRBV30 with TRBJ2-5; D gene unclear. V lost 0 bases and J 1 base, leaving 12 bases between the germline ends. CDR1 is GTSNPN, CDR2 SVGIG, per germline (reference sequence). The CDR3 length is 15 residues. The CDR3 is CAWSVDPKVQETQYF. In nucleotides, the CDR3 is TGTGCCTGGAGTGTAGACCCTAAGGTCCAAGAGACCCAGTACTTC.

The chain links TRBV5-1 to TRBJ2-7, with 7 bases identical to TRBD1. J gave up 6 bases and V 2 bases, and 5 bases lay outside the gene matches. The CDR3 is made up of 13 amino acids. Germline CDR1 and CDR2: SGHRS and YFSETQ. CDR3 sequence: CASSFDRASEQYF. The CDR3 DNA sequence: TGCGCCAGCAGCTTTGACAGGGCGAGCGAGCAGTACTTC.

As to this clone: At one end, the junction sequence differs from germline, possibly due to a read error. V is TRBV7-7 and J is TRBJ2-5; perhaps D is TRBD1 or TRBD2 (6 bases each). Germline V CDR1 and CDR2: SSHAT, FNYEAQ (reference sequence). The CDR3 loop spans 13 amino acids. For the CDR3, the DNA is TGTGCTAGCAGCTCGGGGGCGGAGCGAACCCAGTACTTC. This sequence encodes CASSSGAERTQYF.

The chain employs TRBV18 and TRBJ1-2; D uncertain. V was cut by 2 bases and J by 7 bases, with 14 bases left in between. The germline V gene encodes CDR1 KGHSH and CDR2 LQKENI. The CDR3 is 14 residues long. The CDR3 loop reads CASSPGSQSAGYTF. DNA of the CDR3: TGTGCCAGCTCACCAGGGTCACAATCGGCTGGCTACACCTTC.

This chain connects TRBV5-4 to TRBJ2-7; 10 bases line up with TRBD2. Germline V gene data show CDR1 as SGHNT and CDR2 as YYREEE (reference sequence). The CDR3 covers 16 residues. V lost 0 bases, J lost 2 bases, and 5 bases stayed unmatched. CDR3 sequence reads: CASSLDGTSATYEQYF. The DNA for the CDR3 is TGTGCCAGCAGCTTGGACGGGACTAGCGCGACCTACGAGCAGTACTTC.

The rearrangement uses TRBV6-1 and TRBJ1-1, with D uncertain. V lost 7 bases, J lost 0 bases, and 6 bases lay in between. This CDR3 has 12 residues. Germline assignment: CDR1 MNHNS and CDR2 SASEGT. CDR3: CASNRMNTEAFF. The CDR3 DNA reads TGTGCCAGCAACAGAATGAACACTGAAGCTTTCTTT.

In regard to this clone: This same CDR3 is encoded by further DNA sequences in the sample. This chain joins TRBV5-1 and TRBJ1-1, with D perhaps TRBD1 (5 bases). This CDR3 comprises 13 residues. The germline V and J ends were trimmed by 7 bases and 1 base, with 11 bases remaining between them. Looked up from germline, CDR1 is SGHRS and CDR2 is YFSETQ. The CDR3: CASRRTGNTEAFF. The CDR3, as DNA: TGCGCCAGCCGCCGAACAGGGAACACTGAAGCTTTCTTT.

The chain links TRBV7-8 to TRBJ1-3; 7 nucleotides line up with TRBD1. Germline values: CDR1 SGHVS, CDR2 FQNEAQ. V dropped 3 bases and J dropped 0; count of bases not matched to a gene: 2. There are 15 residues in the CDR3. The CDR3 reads CASSFTGASGNTIYF. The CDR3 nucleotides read TGTGCCAGCAGCTTCACAGGGGCCTCTGGAAACACCATATATTTT. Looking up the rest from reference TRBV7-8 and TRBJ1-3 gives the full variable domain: GAGVSQSPRYKVAKRGQDVALRCDPISGHVSLFWYQQALGQGPEFLTYFQNEAQLDKSGLPSDRFFAERPEGSVSTLKIQRTQQEDSAVYLCASSFTGASGNTIYFGEGSWLTVV.

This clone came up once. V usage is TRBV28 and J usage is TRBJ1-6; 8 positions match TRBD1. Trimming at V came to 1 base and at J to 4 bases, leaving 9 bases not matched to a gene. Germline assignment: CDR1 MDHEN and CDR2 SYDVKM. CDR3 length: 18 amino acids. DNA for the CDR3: TGTGCCAGCAGTTTATATGGATCGGGACAGGTGTATAATTCACCCCTCCACTTT. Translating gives CASSLYGSGQVYNSPLHF.

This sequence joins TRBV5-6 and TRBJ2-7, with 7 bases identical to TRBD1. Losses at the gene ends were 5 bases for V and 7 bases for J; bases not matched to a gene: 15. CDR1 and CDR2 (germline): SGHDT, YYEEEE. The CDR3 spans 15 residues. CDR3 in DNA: TGTGCCAGCAGTGAAAGAACAGGGGCTCAAGGAGAGCAGTACTTC. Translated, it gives CASSERTGAQGEQYF. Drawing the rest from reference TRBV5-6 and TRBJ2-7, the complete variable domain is DAGVTQSPTHLIKTRGQQVTLRCSPKSGHDTVSWYQQALGQGPQFIFQYYEEEERQRGNFPDRFSGHQFPNYSSELNVNALLLGDSALYLCASSERTGAQGEQYFGPGTRLTVT.

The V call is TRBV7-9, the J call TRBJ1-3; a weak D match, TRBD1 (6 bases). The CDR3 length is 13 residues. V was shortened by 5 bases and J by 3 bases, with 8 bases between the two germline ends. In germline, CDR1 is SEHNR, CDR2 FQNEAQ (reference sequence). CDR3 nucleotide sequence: TGTGCCAGCAGCATACAGGGTGGAAACACCATATATTTT. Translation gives CASSIQGGNTIYF. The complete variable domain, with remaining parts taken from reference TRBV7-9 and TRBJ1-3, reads DTGVSQNPRHKITKRGQNVTFRCDPISEHNRLYWYRQTLGQGPEFLTYFQNEAQLEKSRLLSDRFSAERPKGSFSTLEIQRTEQGDSAMYLCASSIQGGNTIYFGEGSWLTVV.

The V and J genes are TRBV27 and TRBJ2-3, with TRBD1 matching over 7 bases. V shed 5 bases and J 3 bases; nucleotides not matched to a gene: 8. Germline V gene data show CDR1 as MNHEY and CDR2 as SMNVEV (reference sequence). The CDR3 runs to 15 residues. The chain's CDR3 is CASSQRDRVTDTQYF. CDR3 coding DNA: TGTGCCAGCAGTCAACGGGACAGAGTGACAGATACGCAGTATTTT.

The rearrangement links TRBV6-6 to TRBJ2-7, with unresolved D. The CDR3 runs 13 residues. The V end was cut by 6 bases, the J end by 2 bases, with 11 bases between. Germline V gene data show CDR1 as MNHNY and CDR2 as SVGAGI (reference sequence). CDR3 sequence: CASSVIVAYEQYF. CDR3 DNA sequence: TGTGCCAGCAGCGTTATAGTTGCCTACGAGCAGTACTTC.